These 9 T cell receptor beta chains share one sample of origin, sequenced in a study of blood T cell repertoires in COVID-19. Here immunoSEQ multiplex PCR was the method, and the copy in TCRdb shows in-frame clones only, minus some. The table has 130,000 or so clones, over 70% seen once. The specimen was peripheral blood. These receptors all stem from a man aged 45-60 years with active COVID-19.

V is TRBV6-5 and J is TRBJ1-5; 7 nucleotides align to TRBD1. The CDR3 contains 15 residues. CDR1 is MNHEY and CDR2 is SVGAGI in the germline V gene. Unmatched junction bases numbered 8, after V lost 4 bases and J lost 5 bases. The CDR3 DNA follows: TGTGCCAGCAGTTCCGACAGGGCGCTACATCAGCCCCAGCATTTT. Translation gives CASSSDRALHQPQHF.

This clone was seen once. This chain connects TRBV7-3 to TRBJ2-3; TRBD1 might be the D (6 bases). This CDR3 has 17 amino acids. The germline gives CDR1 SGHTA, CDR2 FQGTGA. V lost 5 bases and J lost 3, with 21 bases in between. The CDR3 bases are TGTGCCAGCAGCCCACCCCCAGGGGCGCCGGGGACAGATACGCAGTATTTT. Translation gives CASSPPPGAPGTDTQYF.

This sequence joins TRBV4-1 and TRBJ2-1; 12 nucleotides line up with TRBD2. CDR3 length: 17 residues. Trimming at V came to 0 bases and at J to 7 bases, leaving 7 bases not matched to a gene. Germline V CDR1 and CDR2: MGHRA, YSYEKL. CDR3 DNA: TGCGCCAGCAGCCAAGACCTAGCGGGGGGGCCGGAGAATGAGCAGTTCTTC. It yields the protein CASSQDLAGGPENEQFF.

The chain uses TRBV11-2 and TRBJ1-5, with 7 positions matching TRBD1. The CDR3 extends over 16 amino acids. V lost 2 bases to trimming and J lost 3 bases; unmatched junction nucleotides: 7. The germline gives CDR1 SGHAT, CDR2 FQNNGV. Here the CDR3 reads CASSLTADRTNQPQHF. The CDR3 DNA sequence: TGTGCCAGCAGCTTAACGGCGGACAGGACCAATCAGCCCCAGCATTTT.

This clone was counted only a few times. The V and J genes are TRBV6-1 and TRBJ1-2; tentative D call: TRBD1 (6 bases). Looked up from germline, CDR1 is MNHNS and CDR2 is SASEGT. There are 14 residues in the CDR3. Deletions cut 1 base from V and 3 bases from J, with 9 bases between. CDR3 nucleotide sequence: TGTGCCAGCAGTGAAGAGGGGGGGTACTATGGCTACACCTTC. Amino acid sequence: CASSEEGGYYGYTF.

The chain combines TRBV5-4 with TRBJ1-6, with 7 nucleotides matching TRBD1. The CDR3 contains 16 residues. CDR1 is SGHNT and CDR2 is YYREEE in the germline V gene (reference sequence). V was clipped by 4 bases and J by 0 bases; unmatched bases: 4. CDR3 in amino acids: CASSLDRSSYNSPLHF. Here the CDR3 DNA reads TGTGCCAGCAGCCTGGACAGGAGCTCCTATAATTCACCCCTCCACTTT.

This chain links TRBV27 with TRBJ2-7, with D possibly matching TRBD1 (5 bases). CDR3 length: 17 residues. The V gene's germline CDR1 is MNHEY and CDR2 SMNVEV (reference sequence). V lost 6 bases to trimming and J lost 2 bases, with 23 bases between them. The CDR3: CASSSGQWGQPAYEQYF. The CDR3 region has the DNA TGTGCCAGCAGCTCAGGTCAATGGGGCCAGCCAGCCTACGAGCAGTACTTC.

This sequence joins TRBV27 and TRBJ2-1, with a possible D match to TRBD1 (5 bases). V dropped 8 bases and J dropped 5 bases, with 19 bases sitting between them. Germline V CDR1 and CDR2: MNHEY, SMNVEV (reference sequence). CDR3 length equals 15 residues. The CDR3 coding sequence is TGTGCCAGCTCGACAGCTCCTACAAAAAACAATGAGCAGTTCTTC. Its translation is CASSTAPTKNNEQFF.

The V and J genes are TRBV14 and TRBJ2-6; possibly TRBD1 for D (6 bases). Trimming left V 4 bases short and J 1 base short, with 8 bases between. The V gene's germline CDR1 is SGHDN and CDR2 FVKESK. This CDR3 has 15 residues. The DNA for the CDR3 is TGTGCCAGCAGCCCACAGGGATCTGGGGCCAACGTCCTGACTTTC. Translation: CASSPQGSGANVLTF.